One and the same sample provided the 27 T cell receptor beta chains below, sequenced in a study of identical twins. TCRdb re-analysed the 5' RACE reads in MiXCR, keeping a single row per CDR3 protein. The sample contains approximately 630,000 distinct CDR3 sequences, 7.1% of which appear only once. The sample also formed part of further work on yellow fever vaccine responses in identical twins.

Material for sequencing was PBMCs. The receptors here all came from a woman younger than 30 in good health.

At least ten counts were recorded for this clonotype. The V and J genes are TRBV5-1 and TRBJ2-5, with D unclear. Germline CDR1 SGHRS, CDR2 YFSETQ. Trimming cost V 0 bases and J 3 bases, with 9 bases left between them. There are 14 residues in the CDR3. Here the CDR3 reads CASSLGRIEETQYF. CDR3 DNA: TGCGCCAGCAGCTTGGGTAGGATAGAAGAGACCCAGTACTTC.

This clonotype was seen a handful of times. The rearrangement uses TRBV5-1 and TRBJ2-3; maybe TRBD1 (5 bases). CDR3 length: 15 residues. V lost 0 bases, J lost 4 bases, and 12 bases lay in between. Per the germline V gene, CDR1 is SGHRS and CDR2 is YFSETQ. The CDR3 protein is CASSLEGREPDTQYF. In nucleotides, the CDR3 is TGCGCCAGCAGCTTGGAGGGCAGGGAACCAGATACGCAGTATTTT. The whole variable domain, remainder taken from reference TRBV5-1 and TRBJ2-3, is KAGVTQTPRYLIKTRGQQVTLSCSPISGHRSVSWYQQTPGQGLQFLFEYFSETQRNKGNFPGRFSGRQFSNSRSEMNVSTLELGDSALYLCASSLEGREPDTQYFGPGTRLTVL.

The chain links TRBV7-2 to TRBJ2-1; TRBD2 matches 15 bases. Per germline, CDR1 SGHTA and CDR2 FQGNSA. The J segment lost 8 bases and the V segment lost 5 bases, leaving 10 bases of the junction unmatched. This CDR3 comprises 17 residues. The CDR3 loop is CASSAGLAGGPRDEQFF. Written as DNA, the CDR3 is TGTGCCAGCAGCGCCGGACTAGCGGGGGGGCCGCGCGATGAGCAGTTCTTC. Using reference TRBV7-2 and TRBJ2-1 for the parts outside the CDR3, the full variable domain is GAGVSQSPSNKVTEKGKDVELRCDPISGHTALYWYRQSLGQGLEFLIYFQGNSAPDKSGLPSDRFSAERTGGSVSTLTIQRTQQEDSAVYLCASSAGLAGGPRDEQFFGPGTRLTVL.

The rearrangement links TRBV10-2 to TRBJ2-2; the D is unclear. The CDR3 covers 14 residues. V was trimmed by 2 bases and J by 6 bases, leaving 10 bases between them. Germline CDR1 reads WSHSY; CDR2 reads SAAADI. This CDR3 reads CASSEVQVAGELFF. The CDR3 region has the DNA TGCGCCAGCAGTGAGGTTCAGGTCGCCGGGGAGCTGTTTTTT.

In its sample, this clonotype was seen many times. V gene TRBV29-1 combines with J gene TRBJ2-2; D is possibly TRBD1 (5 bases). Germline CDR1 reads SQVTM; CDR2 reads ANQGSEA. The length of the CDR3 is 11 residues. Trimming took off 7 bases at V and 6 bases at J, with 9 bases between the two ends. The CDR3 nucleotides are TGCAGCGGGCAGGGATCCGGGGAGCTGTTTTTT. Translation: CSGQGSGELFF.

Concerning this clonotype: A far more abundant clone sits one base away, making this likely a read error. The rearrangement links TRBV12-3 or TRBV12-4 to TRBJ2-7; the D is unclear. CDR3 length: 11 residues. The CDR3 nucleotides are TGTGCCAGCAGTTTCGGGTACGAGCTGTACTTC. Its translation is CASSFGYELYF.

Only a few counts were recorded for this clonotype. Germline is not matched at one junction end, which may reflect a read error. The chain is built from TRBV27 and TRBJ2-1; weak D call: TRBD2 (6 bases). Germline CDR1 reads MNHEY; CDR2 reads SMNVEV (reference sequence). The CDR3 contains 11 residues. This chain's CDR3 is CPSGSYNEQFF. The CDR3 DNA reads TGCCCGAGCGGGTCCTACAATGAGCAGTTCTTC.

The table lists this clonotype with many counts. The rearrangement uses TRBV24-1 and TRBJ1-3; D uncertain. Germline V gives CDR1 KGHDR, CDR2 SFDVKD. The CDR3 has 15 residues. V lost 3 bases and J lost 3, with 11 bases in between. CDR3 loop: CATSDNTPGGNTIYF. DNA for the CDR3: TGTGCCACCAGTGATAATACTCCGGGTGGAAACACCATATATTTT.

This clonotype was recorded many times. The chain combines TRBV12-3 or TRBV12-4 with TRBJ2-1; TRBD1 matches 7 bases. Trimming cost V 0 bases and J 10 bases; bases outside gene matches: 9. The CDR3 spans 15 residues. DNA of the CDR3: TGTGCCAGCAGTTTAGCGGGACAGACCCGTCCGGAGCAGTTCTTC. Its protein product is CASSLAGQTRPEQFF.

This clonotype was counted only a few times. The V gene is TRBV5-6, the J gene TRBJ2-7; 8 bases agree with TRBD1. Losses at the gene ends were 0 bases for V and 3 bases for J; bases not matched to a gene: 2. The CDR3 runs 14 residues. The germline CDR1 and CDR2 sequences are SGHDT and YYEEEE. CDR3 nucleotides: TGTGCCAGCAGCTTGGACACAGGGGGCTACGAGCAGTACGTC. Translated: CASSLDTGGYEQYV.

This clonotype has a handful of counts. The chain couples TRBV7-9 to TRBJ2-2; the D is unclear. V dropped 2 bases and J dropped 2 bases, with 15 bases sitting between them. This CDR3 has 17 amino acids. Germline V gene data show CDR1 as SEHNR and CDR2 as FQNEAQ (reference sequence). CDR3 in DNA: TGTGCCAGCAGCTTACCAAAATCTTCCGATAACACCGGGGAGCTGTTTTTT. This codes for CASSLPKSSDNTGELFF.

This clonotype occurred many times. The chain couples TRBV20-1 to TRBJ2-7; 12 bases line up with TRBD2. V lost 2 bases to trimming and J lost 4 bases; unmatched junction nucleotides: 3. This CDR3 region has 14 residues. The V gene's germline CDR1 is DFQATT and CDR2 SNEGSKA (reference sequence). The CDR3, as DNA: TGCAGTGCTAGACTAGCGGGAGGGCCGTACGAGCAGTACTTC. Residues: CSARLAGGPYEQYF.

This clonotype was counted at least ten times. V and J are TRBV12-3 or TRBV12-4 and TRBJ2-1, with 10 bases aligning to TRBD1. CDR3 length: 16 residues. J was trimmed by 5 bases and V by 1 base; bases with no gene match: 5. The CDR3 loop reads CASSLVGTGAHNEQFF. CDR3 sequence (DNA): TGTGCCAGCAGTTTAGTAGGGACAGGGGCCCACAATGAGCAGTTCTTC.

This clonotype was seen only a few times. This chain connects TRBV7-6 to TRBJ2-1; D gene uncertain. The CDR3 length is 17 residues. V was shortened by 5 bases and J by 2 bases, with 19 bases between the two germline ends. Germline loops: CDR1 SGHVS, CDR2 FNYEAQ. The CDR3 nucleotides read TGTGCCAGCAGCCTGATTTCTTCCACTCTCACCTACAATGAGCAGTTCTTC. It codes for CASSLISSTLTYNEQFF.

This clonotype was seen more than once but under ten times. The chain links TRBV5-5 to TRBJ2-1, with TRBD2 matching over 7 bases. The CDR3 totals 15 residues. Germline CDR1 reads SGHKS; CDR2 reads YYEKEE (reference sequence). V lost 2 bases to trimming and J lost 5 bases; unmatched junction nucleotides: 7. The CDR3, as DNA: TGTGCCAGCAGCTTATCGACTAGCCCAAACAATGAGCAGTTCTTC. It specifies CASSLSTSPNNEQFF.

This clonotype was observed a few times. V is TRBV5-1 and J is TRBJ2-2; D may be TRBD2 (6 bases). The CDR3 is 15 residues long. From germline, CDR1 is SGHRS and CDR2 YFSETQ. The V and J ends lost 4 bases and 6 bases respectively, with 16 bases between them. The CDR3 coding sequence is TGCGCCAGCAGCCCCCGTGGGACTTTCGCCGGGGAGCTGTTTTTT. Translated, it gives CASSPRGTFAGELFF.

The genes are TRBV15 and TRBJ2-3; 15 positions match TRBD2. The CDR3 extends over 16 amino acids. Germline V CDR1 and CDR2: LNHNV, YYDKDF (reference sequence). With V trimmed by 2 bases and J by 6 bases, 3 bases remained unmatched. The CDR3 is CATSRTGLAGGDTQYF. For the CDR3, the DNA is TGTGCCACCAGCAGAACGGGACTAGCGGGGGGCGATACGCAGTATTTT.

At least ten counts were recorded for this clonotype. The junction shows a germline mismatch at one end, possibly a read error. The J gene is TRBJ2-1, the V gene TRBV7-9; no clear D gene. This CDR3 spans 12 amino acids. Germline CDR1 reads SEHNR; CDR2 reads FQNEAQ (reference sequence). In nucleotides, the CDR3 is TGCGCCAGCAGCCCCCTAGGCAATGAGCAGTTCTTC. Translated: CASSPLGNEQFF.

This clonotype was counted ten times or more. The rearrangement links TRBV29-1 to TRBJ1-1; no firm D call. V was clipped by 8 bases and J by 1 base, with 11 bases between them. This CDR3 comprises 12 residues. CDR1 and CDR2 (germline): SQVTM, ANQGSEA. The CDR3 loop reads CSPFKGNTEAFF. DNA for the CDR3: TGCAGCCCATTCAAGGGGAACACTGAAGCTTTCTTT.

This clonotype was counted between two and nine times. The rearrangement joins TRBV7-2 to TRBJ2-2; a weak D match, TRBD2 (6 bases). CDR1 SGHTA and CDR2 FQGNSA come from the germline V gene. This CDR3 has 15 residues. The CDR3 region is CAEPGLKANTGELFF. The CDR3 region has the DNA TGTGCAGAACCGGGACTGAAGGCGAACACCGGGGAGCTGTTTTTT.

There are many counts of this clonotype. This chain joins TRBV18 and TRBJ2-1, with D tentatively TRBD2 (6 bases). The CDR3 runs to 14 residues. V was cut by 5 bases and J by 4 bases, with 12 bases left in between. From germline, CDR1 is KGHSH and CDR2 LQKENI. In DNA, the CDR3 is TGTGCCAGCTCAGCAACCGGGACTTACAATGAGCAGTTCTTC. Translated, it gives CASSATGTYNEQFF.

This clonotype was recorded many times. The chain uses TRBV13 and TRBJ2-3, with 7 bases that match TRBD1. The CDR3 runs 13 residues. Germline lookup yields CDR1 PRHDT and CDR2 FYEKMQ (reference sequence). Germline trimming cut 5 bases from V and 4 bases from J; bases unmatched to any gene: 3. CDR3 DNA: TGTGCCAGCAGCAACAGGGGCGCAGATACGCAGTATTTT. This codes for CASSNRGADTQYF.

Only a few counts were recorded for this clonotype. The CDR3 loop reads CASRSTGGARYGYTF. The CDR3 DNA reads as TGTGCCAGCAGATCCACAGGGGGCGCCCGTTATGGCTACACCTTC. This rearrangement joins TRBV12-3 or TRBV12-4 to TRBJ1-2; 9 bases match TRBD1. The CDR3 covers 15 residues. J was trimmed by 5 bases and V by 6 bases; bases with no gene match: 10.

This chain joins TRBV4-1 and TRBJ2-7, with 7 bases identical to TRBD2. CDR3 size: 17 residues. V shed 3 bases and J 0 bases; nucleotides not matched to a gene: 11. Germline loops: CDR1 MGHRA, CDR2 YSYEKL. The CDR3 DNA reads as TGCGCCAGCAGCCAGGTTCTAGCGGTGAGGAGCTCCTACGAGCAGTACTTC. Protein sequence: CASSQVLAVRSSYEQYF.

This clonotype has a single count. The rearrangement links TRBV4-2 to TRBJ2-7, with 9 bases that match TRBD2. The germline V gene encodes CDR1 LGHNA and CDR2 YNFKEQ. The J segment lost 3 bases and the V segment lost 0 bases, leaving 3 bases of the junction unmatched. The CDR3 spans 15 residues. The CDR3 sequence is CASSQEGSGGYEQYF. In nucleotides, the CDR3 is TGTGCCAGCAGCCAAGAAGGTAGCGGGGGCTACGAGCAGTACTTC.

The chain couples TRBV4-1 to TRBJ2-5, with TRBD1 matching over 9 bases. The trim removed 3 bases at V and 4 bases at J, leaving 0 bases unmatched. This CDR3 spans 13 amino acids. In germline, CDR1 is MGHRA, CDR2 YSYEKL. CDR3 bases: TGCGCCAGCAGCCAGGGACAGGGAGAGACCCAGTACTTC. It specifies CASSQGQGETQYF.

The table lists this clonotype with many counts. This chain links TRBV29-1 with TRBJ2-5; D gene unclear. The CDR3 is 12 amino acids. The V and J ends lost 6 bases and 0 bases respectively, with 8 bases between them. Germline V gene data show CDR1 as SQVTM and CDR2 as ANQGSEA. The CDR3 spells CSVVGDQETQYF. CDR3 nucleotide sequence: TGCAGCGTCGTTGGAGACCAAGAGACCCAGTACTTC.